What follows are 9 T cell receptor beta chains derived from one specimen sequenced in a study of monozygotic twins with inflammatory bowel disease. TCRdb reprocessed the 5' RACE reads, with one entry per CDR3 protein and no DNA. The table lists over 130,000 distinct CDR3 sequences. The sequenced sample consisted of blood. Every receptor here comes from a human donor with ulcerative colitis or Crohn's disease, or a healthy co-twin of an affected twin (not recorded which).

The chain joins TRBV5-1 to TRBJ2-6. Germline CDR1 is SGHRS and CDR2 is YFSETQ. CDR3 length equals 16 residues. CDR3 sequence reads: CASSDAVRSGANVLTF.

V is TRBV24-1 and J is TRBJ2-1. The CDR3 length is 12 residues. Germline assignment: CDR1 KGHDR and CDR2 SFDVKD. CDR3: CATSEFSNEQFF.

The chain links TRBV20-1 to TRBJ2-5. The CDR3 sequence is 12 residues long. Germline loops: CDR1 DFQATT, CDR2 SNEGSKA (reference sequence). CDR3 loop: CSASIAQETQYF.

This sequence joins TRBV5-6 and TRBJ2-2; TCRdb selects TRBD1, and the lack of DNA leaves this call unchecked. The CDR3 totals 16 residues. From germline, CDR1 is SGHDT and CDR2 YYEEEE. CDR3 sequence: CASSSYRVSNTGELFF.

The gene calls are TRBV5-1 and TRBJ2-1; TCRdb's D gene call, TRBD1, goes unchecked for lack of DNA. Germline assignment: CDR1 SGHRS and CDR2 YFSETQ. This CDR3 region has 14 residues. This chain's CDR3 is CASSLGSGVGEQFF. The full variable domain, rest sourced from reference TRBV5-1 and TRBJ2-1, is KAGVTQTPRYLIKTRGQQVTLSCSPISGHRSVSWYQQTPGQGLQFLFEYFSETQRNKGNFPGRFSGRQFSNSRSEMNVSTLELGDSALYLCASSLGSGVGEQFFGPGTRLTVL.

V is TRBV6-5 and J is TRBJ1-3; TCRdb designates TRBD1, a call that cannot be tested without DNA. From germline, CDR1 is MNHEY and CDR2 SVGAGI. The CDR3 covers 15 residues. Here the CDR3 reads CASSYWGDAGNTIYF.

The chain uses TRBV7-8 and TRBJ1-5; TCRdb's assignment of TRBD1 cannot be checked, as there is no DNA. CDR3 size: 17 residues. The germline V gene has CDR1 SGHVS and CDR2 FQNEAQ. The CDR3 sequence is CASSLVPRDRYNQPQHF. The whole variable domain, remainder taken from reference TRBV7-8 and TRBJ1-5, is GAGVSQSPRYKVAKRGQDVALRCDPISGHVSLFWYQQALGQGPEFLTYFQNEAQLDKSGLPSDRFFAERPEGSVSTLKIQRTQQEDSAVYLCASSLVPRDRYNQPQHFGDGTRLSIL.

The genes are TRBV19 and TRBJ1-1; the TRBD1 assignment by TCRdb is unverifiable without DNA. CDR1 and CDR2 (germline): LNHDA, SQIVND (reference sequence). This CDR3 has 13 amino acids. The CDR3 loop is CAASGTVNTEAFF. Filled out from reference TRBV19 and TRBJ1-1, the complete variable domain reads DGGITQSPKYLFRKEGQNVTLSCEQNLNHDAMYWYRQDPGQGLRLIYYSQIVNDFQKGDIAEGYSVSREKKESFPLTVTSAQKNPTAFYLCAASGTVNTEAFFGQGTRLTVV.

V gene TRBV20-1 combines with J gene TRBJ2-7. The CDR3 contains 14 residues. The germline gives CDR1 DFQATT, CDR2 SNEGSKA (reference sequence). CDR3 region: CSVSNSLSPYEQYF.